The following is a TCR beta chain sequence with its context. Its matching antigen is unknown. The V and J ends lost 2 bases and 2 bases respectively, with 6 bases between them. CDR1 and CDR2 (germline): MNHEY, SVGAGI. The CDR3 contains 13 residues. This sample stems from a study of cytomegalovirus exposure and HLA in healthy donors. It was with 60 Vbeta and 13 Jbeta primers that the PCR ran. The assay was immunoSEQ multiplex PCR, and TCRdb's table has in-frame clones only and misses some. The sample gives some 150,000 clones, more than 75% of which show up once; roughly 13% is in the top ten. Overall study results and limits: Reported results showed that the classifier diagnosed cytomegalovirus status with high specificity and sensitivity. Within the data, a cluster of highly shared sequence variants was likely a sequencing artifact. There were reportedly fewer N-insertions in an Asian-associated ancestry cluster than the roughly 680-donor mean, in a later analysis.

The V and J genes are TRBV6-5 and TRBJ1-2; no clear D gene. The TCR sequence derives from a man aged 25-45 years in good health and CMV-seropositive. The sample was PBMCs. CDR3 sequence (DNA): TGTGCCAGCAGTTACGGCAGGAACTATGGCTACACCTTC. It yields the protein CASSYGRNYGYTF.